This T cell receptor (beta chain) was sequenced for a study of T-cell reconstitution after alpha-beta-depleted transplantation in children (TCRdb year 2016). Concerning the study at large: Using TCR repertoire profiling, the study quantitatively followed how T-cell immune reconstitution unfolded in children after TCRalphabeta/CD19-depleted allogeneic hematopoietic cell transplantation.

V is cut by 5 bases and J by 7 bases, and the space between the germline ends is 15 bases. Measured from the cysteine to the phenylalanine, the CDR3 is 14 residues long. Only the CDR3 DNA is retained, 42 bases long and in frame from the first base. CDR1 and CDR2 are drawn from the germline V gene: SGHTA, FQGNSA. The treatment or condition label for this specimen denotes: allogeneic hematopoietic cell transplantation with graft depleted of TCRalphabeta T cells and CD19 B cells. The children who served as transplant recipients had been given grafts of TCRalphabeta/CD19-depleted allogeneic hematopoietic cells. As to this clonotype: Its target antigen remains unknown. No per-base quality is available; no much larger clone lies one base away.

Broad study findings and their caveats: In some patients, high TCRbeta diversity at day 60 was attributed to recipient T cells and intrathymic progenitors that had survived conditioning. About two months after transplant, the apparently early recovery of alphabetaT-cell counts reportedly depended on just several hundred clones that had expanded rapidly and came from non-depleted graft cells. Hyperexpanded clone frequencies declined over subsequent months; after one year, T-cell counts and TCRbeta diversity were mostly attributed to newly produced T cells.

Library creation used PCR. TCRdb records Illumina HiSeq 2500 as the sequencer. Molecular barcoding was employed in the preparation of TCR libraries, with unique molecular identifiers being used to normalize TCRbeta repertoire quantification. TCRdb's own reprocessing of the public reads used fastp at Q25 and MiXCR and kept productive beta chains. Every CDR3 protein is listed once, alongside the most common genes and DNA of its rows. The sample table lists 900,000 or so distinct CDR3 sequences, less than 20% of them with a count of one. In total, the top ten clones hold roughly 5% of the sample. The sequences come from PBMCs, mostly from graft donor cells, collected 360 days after TCRalphabeta/CD19-depleted stem cell transplant. This TCR was sampled from a male patient between 10 and 17 years old who had a stem cell transplant for acute lymphoblastic leukemia, so the T cells may come from the graft donor. This chain is built from TRBV7-2 and TRBJ2-1; the D gene is possibly TRBD2, with 5 bases matching. The CDR3 loop reads CASSPGGRPNEQFF. The nucleotides read TGTGCCAGCAGCCCAGGAGGACGACCTAATGAGCAGTTCTTC.